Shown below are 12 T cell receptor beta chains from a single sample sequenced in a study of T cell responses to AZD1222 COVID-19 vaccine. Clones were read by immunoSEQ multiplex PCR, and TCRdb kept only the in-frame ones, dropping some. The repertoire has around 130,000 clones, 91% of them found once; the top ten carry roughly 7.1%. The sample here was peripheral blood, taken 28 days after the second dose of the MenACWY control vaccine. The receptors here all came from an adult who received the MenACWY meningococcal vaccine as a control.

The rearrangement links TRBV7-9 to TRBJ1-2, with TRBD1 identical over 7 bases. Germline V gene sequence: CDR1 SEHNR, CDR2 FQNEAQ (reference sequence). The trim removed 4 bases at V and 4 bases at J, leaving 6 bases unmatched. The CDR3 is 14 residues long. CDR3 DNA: TGTGCCAGCAGCTACCGGGACAGAACCTATGGCTACACCTTC. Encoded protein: CASSYRDRTYGYTF.

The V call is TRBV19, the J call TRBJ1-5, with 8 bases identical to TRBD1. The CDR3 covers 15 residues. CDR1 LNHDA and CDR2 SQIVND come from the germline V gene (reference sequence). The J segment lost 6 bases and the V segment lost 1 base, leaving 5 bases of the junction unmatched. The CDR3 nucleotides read TGTGCCAGTAGTATAGGACAGGGGTCTGGTCAGCCCCAGCATTTT. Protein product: CASSIGQGSGQPQHF.

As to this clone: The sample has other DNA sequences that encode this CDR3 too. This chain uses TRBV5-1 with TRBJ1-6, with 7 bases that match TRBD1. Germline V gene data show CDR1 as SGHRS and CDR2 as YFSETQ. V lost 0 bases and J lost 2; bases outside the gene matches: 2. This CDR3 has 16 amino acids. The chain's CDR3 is CASSLVGTAYNSPLHF. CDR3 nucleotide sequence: TGCGCCAGCAGCTTGGTCGGGACAGCCTATAATTCACCCCTCCACTTT.

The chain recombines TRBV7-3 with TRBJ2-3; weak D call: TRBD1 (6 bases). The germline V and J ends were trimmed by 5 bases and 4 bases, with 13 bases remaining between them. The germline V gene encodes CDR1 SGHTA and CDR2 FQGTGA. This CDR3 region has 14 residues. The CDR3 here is CASSPQGIADTQYF. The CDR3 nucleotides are TGTGCCAGCAGCCCACAGGGTATCGCAGATACGCAGTATTTT.

DNA of the CDR3: TGTGCCAGCAGCCCGTACTCACTCGGGAGGGATACGCAGTATTTT. As protein: CASSPYSLGRDTQYF. The chain carries TRBV7-9 and TRBJ2-3, with TRBD2 matching over 7 bases. The CDR3 extends over 15 amino acids. V lost 5 bases and J lost 6; bases outside the gene matches: 11. The germline V gene has CDR1 SEHNR and CDR2 FQNEAQ (reference sequence).

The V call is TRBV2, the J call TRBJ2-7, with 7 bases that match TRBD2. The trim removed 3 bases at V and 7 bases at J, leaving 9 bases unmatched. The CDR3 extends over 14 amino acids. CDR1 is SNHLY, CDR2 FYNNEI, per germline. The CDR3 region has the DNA TGTGCCAGCAGTGAGGGACTACGCCCGGCTGAGCAGTACTTC. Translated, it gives CASSEGLRPAEQYF.

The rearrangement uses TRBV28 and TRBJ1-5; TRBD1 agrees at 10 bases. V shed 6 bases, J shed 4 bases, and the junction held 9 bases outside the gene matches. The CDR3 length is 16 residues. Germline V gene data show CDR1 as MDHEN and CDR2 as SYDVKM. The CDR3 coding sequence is TGTGCCAGCAGACGCCCGGACAGGGGGGCGAATCAGCCCCAGCATTTT. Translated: CASRRPDRGANQPQHF.

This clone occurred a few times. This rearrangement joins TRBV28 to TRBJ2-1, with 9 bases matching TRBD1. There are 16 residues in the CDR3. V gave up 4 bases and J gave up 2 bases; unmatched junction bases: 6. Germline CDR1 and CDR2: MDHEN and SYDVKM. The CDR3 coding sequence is TGTGCCAGCAGTTCCGGGACAGGGTTTACCTACAATGAGCAGTTCTTC. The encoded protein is CASSSGTGFTYNEQFF. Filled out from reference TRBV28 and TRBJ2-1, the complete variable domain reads DVKVTQSSRYLVKRTGEKVFLECVQDMDHENMFWYRQDPGLGLRLIYFSYDVKMKEKGDIPEGYSVSREKKERFSLILESASTNQTSMYLCASSSGTGFTYNEQFFGPGTRLTVL.

This CDR3 reads CASTISGRSNEQFF. The CDR3 DNA follows: TGTGCCAGCACCATTAGCGGGAGAAGCAATGAGCAGTTCTTC. The gene calls are TRBV28 and TRBJ2-1; TRBD2 matches at 9 bases. This CDR3 region has 14 residues. Trimming took 7 bases from V and 6 from J; bases not matched to a gene: 7. CDR1 is MDHEN and CDR2 is SYDVKM in the germline V gene.

Here the CDR3 reads CASTGGQRGSTDTQYF. In DNA, the CDR3 is TGTGCCAGCACTGGAGGGCAGCGGGGATCCACAGATACGCAGTATTTT. The rearrangement joins TRBV9 to TRBJ2-3; 7 bases fit TRBD2. CDR1 is SGDLS, CDR2 YYNGEE, per germline. With V trimmed by 6 bases and J by 2 bases, 12 bases remained unmatched. CDR3 length: 16 residues.

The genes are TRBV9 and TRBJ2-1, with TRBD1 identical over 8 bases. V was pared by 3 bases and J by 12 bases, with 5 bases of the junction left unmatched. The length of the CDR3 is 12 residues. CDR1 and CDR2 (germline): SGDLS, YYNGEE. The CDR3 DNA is TGTGCCAGCAGCGCCGGGACAGGATGGCAGTTCTTC. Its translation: CASSAGTGWQFF. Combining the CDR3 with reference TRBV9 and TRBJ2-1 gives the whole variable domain DSGVTQTPKHLITATGQRVTLRCSPRSGDLSVYWYQQSLDQGLQFLIQYYNGEERAKGNILERFSAQQFPDLHSELNLSSLELGDSALYFCASSAGTGWQFFGPGTRLTVL.

The CDR3 loop is CASRHQGQGSNQPQHF. In DNA, the CDR3 is TGTGCCAGTAGGCACCAGGGACAGGGTAGCAATCAGCCCCAGCATTTT. V and J are TRBV19 and TRBJ1-5, with 9 bases that match TRBD1. Germline CDR1 and CDR2: LNHDA and SQIVND (reference sequence). This CDR3 spans 16 amino acids. The junction had 6 bases not matched to a gene; V was cut back by 6 bases and J by 0 bases.